A single sample is the source of the 26 T cell receptor beta chains below, sequenced in a study of T cells in tuberculosis. The data were produced by immunoSEQ multiplex PCR, yet TCRdb's version contains in-frame clones alone and is incomplete. The sample carries tens of thousands of clones, 90% to 95% recorded once. Sequenced material: PBMCs. The receptors shown here come from a donor aged 10-30 years with latent tuberculosis or without tuberculosis infection.

The chain is built from TRBV4-1 and TRBJ2-5, with 11 bases fitting TRBD2. V was pared by 4 bases and J by 4 bases, with 11 bases of the junction left unmatched. The CDR3 is 17 residues long. CDR1 is MGHRA and CDR2 is YSYEKL in the germline V gene. CDR3 nucleotides: TGCGCCAGCAGCCTATCTGGGGCTAGCGGGAGGCGAGAGACCCAGTACTTC. Translated: CASSLSGASGRRETQYF.

This sequence joins TRBV5-4 and TRBJ2-1; 8 nucleotides match TRBD2. CDR3 length: 16 amino acids. The trim removed 0 bases at V and 7 bases at J, leaving 9 bases unmatched. Germline V CDR1 and CDR2: SGHNT, YYREEE (reference sequence). As DNA, the CDR3 is TGTGCCAGCAGCTTGGTTTCGGCGGGGGGTTTGAATGAGCAGTTCTTC. Protein: CASSLVSAGGLNEQFF.

The genes are TRBV6-1 and TRBJ2-2, with 7 nucleotides matching TRBD2. Germline lookup yields CDR1 MNHNS and CDR2 SASEGT. This CDR3 has 15 amino acids. J was trimmed by 4 bases and V by 7 bases; bases with no gene match: 9. CDR3 residues: CASTLTAGSTGELFF. The CDR3 DNA reads TGTGCCAGCACCCTTACAGCGGGAAGCACCGGGGAGCTGTTTTTT.

This clone has only a few counts. The CDR3 reads CASTGTVVYNSPLHF. CDR3 DNA sequence: TGTGCCAGTACCGGGACAGTAGTTTATAATTCACCCCTCCACTTT. The rearrangement uses TRBV19 and TRBJ1-6; TRBD1 matches at 7 bases. The germline gives CDR1 LNHDA, CDR2 SQIVND (reference sequence). This CDR3 is 15 amino acids long. After removal of 7 bases from V and 4 bases from J, the junction contained 7 bases not matched to a gene.

This chain connects TRBV7-6 to TRBJ1-1; no clear D. Trimming stripped 1 base from V and 0 bases from J, with 6 bases between. CDR3 length: 14 amino acids. From germline, CDR1 is SGHVS and CDR2 FNYEAQ. DNA for the CDR3: TGTGCCAGCAGCTTAGGGCAAATGAACACTGAAGCTTTCTTT. Translation gives CASSLGQMNTEAFF.

The V gene is TRBV14, the J gene TRBJ1-2, with D possibly being TRBD1 (5 bases). Germline CDR1 and CDR2: SGHDN and FVKESK. The CDR3 is 13 amino acids. The V end lost 3 bases, the J end lost 0 bases, and 5 bases lay between the germline ends. The CDR3 loop reads CASSQTANYGYTF. CDR3 DNA sequence: TGTGCCAGCAGCCAGACAGCTAACTATGGCTACACCTTC.

The chain couples TRBV18 to TRBJ1-3; D gene unclear. The V gene's germline CDR1 is KGHSH and CDR2 LQKENI. The length of the CDR3 is 15 residues. V was cut by 3 bases and J by 0 bases, with 9 bases left in between. The CDR3 sequence is CASSPNQNSGNTIYF. The CDR3 DNA is TGTGCCAGCTCACCCAATCAAAACTCTGGAAACACCATATATTTT.

The V and J genes are TRBV2 and TRBJ1-1, with D unresolved. V gave up 7 bases and J gave up 3 bases, with 9 bases separating them. From germline, CDR1 is SNHLY and CDR2 FYNNEI. The CDR3 is made up of 12 amino acids. CDR3 loop: CASKAGYTEAFF. The CDR3 DNA is TGTGCCAGCAAGGCGGGGTACACTGAAGCTTTCTTT.

The chain couples TRBV18 to TRBJ2-1; 12 bases line up with TRBD1. The CDR3 has 14 amino acids. Germline CDR1 reads KGHSH; CDR2 reads LQKENI. V shed 3 bases and J 8 bases; nucleotides not matched to a gene: 2. The CDR3 DNA is TGTGCCAGCTCACCGGGACAGGGGGCCGATGAGCAGTTCTTC. This translates into CASSPGQGADEQFF.

The chain employs TRBV11-2 and TRBJ2-7; D perhaps matches TRBD2 (6 bases). The CDR3 sequence is 16 residues long. Germline CDR1 SGHAT, CDR2 FQNNGV. Trimming left V 4 bases short and J 0 bases short, with 16 bases between. The CDR3 is CASSSSGTSYSYEQYF. The CDR3 nucleotides read TGTGCCAGCAGCTCCTCCGGGACTTCTTACTCCTACGAGCAGTACTTC.

The rearrangement joins TRBV19 to TRBJ2-1, with 7 bases identical to TRBD2. The CDR3 runs 14 residues. With V trimmed by 8 bases and J by 9 bases, 13 bases remained unmatched. Germline V gene lookup returns CDR1 LNHDA and CDR2 SQIVND (reference sequence). The CDR3 sequence: CASGLAGGLIEQFF. CDR3 DNA sequence: TGTGCCAGTGGATTAGCGGGCGGGCTCATTGAGCAGTTCTTC.

The genes are TRBV5-1 and TRBJ2-7, with TRBD2 as a possible D gene (6 bases). The CDR3 loop spans 15 amino acids. Germline V lookup: CDR1 SGHRS, CDR2 YFSETQ. Trimming removed 2 bases at V and 2 bases at J, with 14 bases between. The chain's CDR3 is CASSFFWGDAYEQYF. The DNA for the CDR3 is TGCGCCAGCAGCTTTTTTTGGGGGGATGCCTACGAGCAGTACTTC. The entire variable domain, with the rest obtained from reference TRBV5-1 and TRBJ2-7, is as follows: KAGVTQTPRYLIKTRGQQVTLSCSPISGHRSVSWYQQTPGQGLQFLFEYFSETQRNKGNFPGRFSGRQFSNSRSEMNVSTLELGDSALYLCASSFFWGDAYEQYFGPGTRLTVT.

The V call is TRBV19, the J call TRBJ1-5; D possibly corresponds to TRBD1 (6 bases). Germline assignment: CDR1 LNHDA and CDR2 SQIVND (reference sequence). CDR3 length: 14 amino acids. Trimming took 7 bases from V and 3 from J, leaving 13 bases between them. The CDR3 reads CASNTGHDNQPQHF. CDR3 bases: TGTGCCAGTAATACAGGGCATGACAATCAGCCCCAGCATTTT. Based on the CDR3 plus reference TRBV19 and TRBJ1-5, the full variable domain is DGGITQSPKYLFRKEGQNVTLSCEQNLNHDAMYWYRQDPGQGLRLIYYSQIVNDFQKGDIAEGYSVSREKKESFPLTVTSAQKNPTAFYLCASNTGHDNQPQHFGDGTRLSIL.

V gene TRBV29-1 combines with J gene TRBJ1-2; maybe TRBD1 (5 bases). The CDR3 runs to 12 residues. Trimming cost V 4 bases and J 4 bases, with 10 bases left between them. Germline values: CDR1 SQVTM, CDR2 ANQGSEA. The DNA for the CDR3 is TGCAGCGTTGGAAAGGGGATCTATGGCTACACCTTC. This translates into CSVGKGIYGYTF.

The rearrangement uses TRBV30 and TRBJ2-2; no firm D call. Germline V gene lookup returns CDR1 GTSNPN and CDR2 SVGIG (reference sequence). Trimming took off 0 bases at V and 0 bases at J, with 8 bases between the two ends. The CDR3 runs to 15 residues. CDR3 bases: TGTGCCTGGAGTGTAGTGACTGCGAACACCGGGGAGCTGTTTTTT. Encoded protein: CAWSVVTANTGELFF. The complete variable domain, with remaining parts taken from reference TRBV30 and TRBJ2-2, reads SQTIHQWPATLVQPVGSPLSLECTVEGTSNPNLYWYRQAAGRGLQLLFYSVGIGQISSEVPQNLSASRPQDRQFILSSKKLLLSDSGFYLCAWSVVTANTGELFFGEGSRLTVL.

The chain couples TRBV12-2 to TRBJ2-1; the table's TRBD2 call for D was not verified on the DNA. TRBV12-2 is a pseudogene segment. The CDR3 loop spans 10 amino acids. CDR3 residues: CASRLNEQFF. CDR3 DNA: TGTGCAAGTCGCCTCAATGAGCAGTTCTTC.

The CDR3, as DNA: TGCGCCAGCAGCTTGACCCCACAGGGGGTGTCCTACGAGCAGTACTTC. Translated: CASSLTPQGVSYEQYF. J is TRBJ2-7 and V is TRBV5-1; 8 nucleotides align to TRBD1. This CDR3 spans 16 amino acids. With 1 base clipped from V and 1 base from J, the junction kept 7 bases outside the gene matches. Germline lookup yields CDR1 SGHRS and CDR2 YFSETQ.

The genes are TRBV2 and TRBJ2-3, with 7 positions matching TRBD2. This CDR3 is 17 amino acids long. J lost 2 bases, V lost 4 bases, and 12 bases had no gene match. Germline CDR1 and CDR2: SNHLY and FYNNEI. In nucleotides, the CDR3 is TGTGCCAGCAGTGGGGCTAGCGGTTTAGGGCCCACAGATACGCAGTATTTT. Translating it yields CASSGASGLGPTDTQYF. The whole variable domain, remainder taken from reference TRBV2 and TRBJ2-3, is EPEVTQTPSHQVTQMGQEVILRCVPISNHLYFYWYRQILGQKVEFLVSFYNNEISEKSEIFDDQFSVERPDGSNFTLKIRSTKLEDSAMYFCASSGASGLGPTDTQYFGPGTRLTVL.

This chain joins TRBV12-5 and TRBJ1-1; 7 bases map to TRBD1. The CDR3 extends over 16 amino acids. Per germline, CDR1 LGHNT and CDR2 FRNRAP. Germline trimming cut 0 bases from V and 6 bases from J; bases unmatched to any gene: 10. For the CDR3, the DNA is TGTGCTAGTGGTTTGGTCCTGGGACAGCAAATTTCTGAAGCTTTCTTT. Its translation is CASGLVLGQQISEAFF.

The V and J genes are TRBV6-1 and TRBJ2-7; D is uncertain. The CDR3 runs 11 residues. Looked up from germline, CDR1 is MNHNS and CDR2 is SASEGT. The V end was cut by 6 bases, the J end by 6 bases, with 9 bases between. For the CDR3, the DNA is TGTGCCAGCAGACTCAGAGGCGAGCAGTACTTC. Translation gives CASRLRGEQYF.

The chain couples TRBV5-6 to TRBJ1-5; 8 nucleotides align to TRBD1. The CDR3 spans 13 residues. V was clipped by 5 bases and J by 6 bases; unmatched bases: 4. The V gene's germline CDR1 is SGHDT and CDR2 YYEEEE. CDR3 region: CASSTTGVQPQHF. The CDR3 DNA is TGTGCCAGCAGTACGACAGGGGTTCAGCCCCAGCATTTT.

The V gene is TRBV2, the J gene TRBJ2-1; 10 positions agree with TRBD1. This CDR3 is 14 amino acids long. Germline CDR1 is SNHLY and CDR2 is FYNNEI. V gave up 6 bases and J gave up 8 bases; unmatched junction bases: 7. CDR3 in amino acids: CASRDGQGGYEQFF. In DNA, the CDR3 is TGTGCCAGCAGGGACGGACAGGGGGGTTATGAGCAGTTCTTC.

The V call is TRBV19, the J call TRBJ2-7; unclear D gene. The CDR3 consists of 14 residues. V was trimmed by 6 bases and J by 0 bases, leaving 12 bases between them. The germline V gene has CDR1 LNHDA and CDR2 SQIVND (reference sequence). CDR3 protein: CASSFIISSYEQYF. The CDR3 DNA reads as TGTGCCAGTAGCTTCATTATTAGCTCCTACGAGCAGTACTTC.

This chain uses TRBV10-3 with TRBJ2-5; 7 nucleotides align to TRBD1. CDR3 length equals 13 residues. The trim removed 6 bases at V and 2 bases at J, leaving 3 bases unmatched. Looked up from germline, CDR1 is ENHRY and CDR2 is SYGVKD. CDR3 nucleotide sequence: TGTGCCATCAGCCCGGGACAGCAAGAGACCCAGTACTTC. Its translation is CAISPGQQETQYF.

This sequence joins TRBV30 and TRBJ1-5; D unclear. The CDR3 runs to 14 residues. Germline V lookup: CDR1 GTSNPN, CDR2 SVGIG (reference sequence). V gave up 0 bases and J gave up 2 bases, with 8 bases separating them. The CDR3, as DNA: TGTGCCTGGAGTGTTCCCGGGGGCAATCAGCCCCAGCATTTT. It is translated as CAWSVPGGNQPQHF.

This chain connects TRBV10-1 to TRBJ1-2; no firm D call. The CDR3 consists of 13 residues. V lost 3 bases, J lost 0 bases, and 5 bases lay in between. Germline V gene data show CDR1 as WNHNN and CDR2 as SYGVQD (reference sequence). CDR3 sequence: CASSDTPNYGYTF. The CDR3 region has the DNA TGCGCCAGCAGTGATACACCTAACTATGGCTACACCTTC.